Following are 6 T cell receptor beta chains from one sample sequenced in a study of memory CD4+ T cells and cytomegalovirus serostatus. TCRdb's table, derived via immunoSEQ multiplex PCR, lists solely in-frame clones and lacks some. This sample carries under 55,000 clones, 65% to 80% of them seen once, and the ten largest clones take about 1.4%. Single viable CD3+CD4+CD8-CD45RO+ cells were sorted as the memory CD4+ T cells. Sequenced: memory CD4+ T cells from blood. The receptors stem from an adult in good health and CMV-seropositive.

This clone was recorded only once. This chain connects TRBV6-5 to TRBJ2-2; no clear D. Trimming cost V 1 base and J 5 bases, with 11 bases left between them. CDR1 and CDR2 (germline): MNHEY, SVGAGI. The CDR3 is 15 amino acids. The CDR3, as DNA: TGTGCCAGCAGTTACTTCTCTAGTATAACCGGGGAGCTGTTTTTT. This translates into CASSYFSSITGELFF.

The V gene is TRBV10-3, the J gene TRBJ2-3; unclear D gene. Trimming took off 4 bases at V and 0 bases at J, with 8 bases between the two ends. The CDR3 runs 14 residues. From germline, CDR1 is ENHRY and CDR2 SYGVKD. This chain's CDR3 is CAISVGGSTDTQYF. The CDR3 DNA reads TGTGCCATCAGTGTAGGCGGAAGCACAGATACGCAGTATTTT.

The genes are TRBV9 and TRBJ1-1; D gene uncertain. This CDR3 comprises 14 residues. The V and J ends lost 0 bases and 6 bases respectively, with 12 bases between them. CDR1 SGDLS and CDR2 YYNGEE come from the germline V gene. Here the CDR3 reads CASSVAPERAEAFF. The CDR3 DNA reads TGTGCCAGCAGCGTAGCTCCCGAAAGGGCTGAAGCTTTCTTT.

The rearrangement joins TRBV10-3 to TRBJ2-7; no definite D call. The CDR3 covers 14 residues. The germline V gene has CDR1 ENHRY and CDR2 SYGVKD. The ends were cut back, 6 bases at V and 2 bases at J, with 14 bases in the middle. The CDR3 region has the DNA TGTGCCATCAGGCAACAGCCAAACACCTACGAGCAGTACTTC. It translates to CAIRQQPNTYEQYF.

The rearrangement uses TRBV30 and TRBJ2-6, with D uncertain. This CDR3 has 16 residues. Germline V gene sequence: CDR1 GTSNPN, CDR2 SVGIG (reference sequence). Trimming took 0 bases from V and 4 from J, leaving 13 bases between them. CDR3 nucleotides: TGTGCCTGGAGTGTATGGGGTAGGGTCGGGGCCAACGTCCTGACTTTC. Translating it yields CAWSVWGRVGANVLTF.

The CDR3 nucleotides are TGTGCCAGCAGCAGAAGTCAGGTCAAGGGAGCGACCCAGTACTTC. It is translated as CASSRSQVKGATQYF. The chain recombines TRBV11-2 with TRBJ2-5, with D perhaps TRBD2 (5 bases). Trimming took off 5 bases at V and 7 bases at J, with 20 bases between the two ends. The CDR3 is 15 residues long. Germline values: CDR1 SGHAT, CDR2 FQNNGV.